A selection of T cell receptor beta chains follows, all from one sample in a study of OX40 agonist ivuxolimab in advanced cancers. Assay: immunoSEQ multiplex PCR; the TCRdb copy retains only in-frame clones and omits some. The data contain tens of thousands of clones, 80% to 85% of them singletons. The starting material was CD4+ or CD8+ T cells sorted from blood, obtained in a trial of the OX40 agonist ivuxolimab. These receptors all come from an adult with an advanced solid tumor such as melanoma, head and neck, liver or kidney cancer. Both conserved end residues are part of each CDR3. D genes are given only for firm matches. Part of the rows lack a size; the others show once, few, many or a class for expanded clones.

d_call j_call clone_size v_call cdr3_nt cdr3_aa
TRBD2 TRBJ2-5 NA TRBV9 TGTGCCAGCAGCGTAGCCGGGGGGGTCTTCGAAGAGACCCAGTACTTC CASSVAGGVFEETQYF
NA TRBJ1-6 NA TRBV27 TGTGCCAGCAGTCCGCAGTTTAATTATAATTCACCCCTCCACTTT CASSPQFNYNSPLHF
NA TRBJ2-5 NA TRBV2 TGTGCCAGCTATGGGGAACACCCGACCCAAGAGACCCAGTACTTC CASYGEHPTQETQYF
TRBD1 TRBJ2-2 NA TRBV27 TGTGCCAGCAGCCACCCCGGGACAGTCACCGGGGAGCTGTTTTTT CASSHPGTVTGELFF
NA TRBJ2-2 NA TRBV27 TGTGCCAGCAGTTTAGGGCCCGGGTCCGAGCTGTTTTTT CASSLGPGSELFF
TRBD1 TRBJ1-1 NA TRBV11-2 TGTGCCAGCAGCCCGACAGGGTTCACTGAAGCTTTCTTT CASSPTGFTEAFF
TRBD1 TRBJ2-7 once TRBV7-9 TGTGCCAGCAGCCCGAAAACAGGGGAACCCTACGAGCAGTACTTC CASSPKTGEPYEQYF
TRBD2 TRBJ2-2 NA TRBV4-1 TGCGCCAGCAGCCCCCAGCGGGGGGGCCCCGGGGAGCTGTTTTTT CASSPQRGGPGELFF
NA TRBJ2-7 NA TRBV4-3 TGCGCCAGCAGCCAAGGGGACGAGCAGTACTTC CASSQGDEQYF
TRBD2 TRBJ2-1 NA TRBV25-1 TGTGCCAGCAGTTTTAGCGGGGGGGGATACAATGAGCAGTTCTTC CASSFSGGGYNEQFF
NA TRBJ2-7 medium-sized TRBV21-1 TGTGCCAGCAGCAAATGGGGGCGCAGGGGACCCTACGAGCAGTACTTC CASSKWGRRGPYEQYF
NA TRBJ2-6 NA TRBV6-5 TGTGCCAGCAGTTACGCCTCTGGGGCCAACGTCCTGACTTTC CASSYASGANVLTF
TRBD1 TRBJ2-7 NA TRBV30 TGTGCCTGGAGTGCCGGGACAGGGGGCTACGAGCAGTACTTC CAWSAGTGGYEQYF
TRBD2 TRBJ2-7 NA TRBV7-9 TGTGCCAGCACTCATAGCGGGGACCCCTACGAGCAGTACTTC CASTHSGDPYEQYF
NA TRBJ1-1 NA TRBV10-2 TGCGCCAGCAGCGGATCAGCTTATGAAGCTTTCTTT CASSGSAYEAFF
NA TRBJ2-4 NA TRBV9 TGTGCCAGCAGCGGGGCCGGGGGAAACATTCAGTACTTC CASSGAGGNIQYF
TRBD2 TRBJ2-1 NA TRBV5-5 TGTGCCAGCAGCTTGGCTAGCGGCTCCTACAATGAGCAGTTCTTC CASSLASGSYNEQFF
TRBD1 TRBJ2-7 NA TRBV9 TGTGCCAGCAGCGACCGACAGGGGTCGAGCTCCTACGAGCAGTACTTC CASSDRQGSSSYEQYF
TRBD1 TRBJ2-7 NA TRBV9 TGTGCCAGCAGCCCTGGAAGGGGGCAGAGGCCCTACGAGCAGTACTTC CASSPGRGQRPYEQYF
TRBD1 TRBJ1-2 NA TRBV19 TGTGCCAGTAGTCCGGCGACAGGGGGCGCGGTGTACTATGGCTACACCTTC CASSPATGGAVYYGYTF
NA TRBJ2-7 NA TRBV5-4 TGTGCCAGCAGCACCGCGGGACACTACTACTCCTACGAGCAGTACTTC CASSTAGHYYSYEQYF
NA TRBJ2-7 NA TRBV7-5 TGTGTCAGAAGACAAAAACAAGTCTACGAGCAGTACTTC CVRRQKQVYEQYF
NA TRBJ2-7 NA TRBV27 TGTGCCAGCAGTTTTGGTCAGACCTACGAGCAGTACTTC CASSFGQTYEQYF
TRBD1 TRBJ1-1 medium-sized TRBV30 TGTGCCTGGAGCCACGGGACAGCTGAAGCTTTCTTT CAWSHGTAEAFF
NA TRBJ2-7 few TRBV6-5 TGTGCCACCAGGGATGCCAATTCCTACGAGCAGTACTTC CATRDANSYEQYF
TRBD1 TRBJ2-7 NA TRBV4-2 TGTGCCAGCAGTCGCGGACAGGTCGAGCAGTACTTC CASSRGQVEQYF
NA TRBJ1-5 NA TRBV27 TGTGCCAGCAGTTTAGCCAGGGATCAGCCCCAGCATTTT CASSLARDQPQHF
TRBD2 TRBJ2-1 NA TRBV7-6 TGTGCCAGCAGCTTAGCGACTAGCGGATACAATGAGCAGTTCTTC CASSLATSGYNEQFF
NA TRBJ1-2 NA TRBV2 TGTGCCAGCAGTGGAGGGGAGCAGGGCCAAACAAACTATGGCTACACCTTC CASSGGEQGQTNYGYTF
NA TRBJ2-7 NA TRBV19 TGTGCCAGTAGTCCGGCAGGGAGCTCCTACGAGCAGTACTTC CASSPAGSSYEQYF
NA TRBJ1-2 NA TRBV5-4 TGTGCCAGCAGCTTGGCAGTCGCGGGCGGCTACACCTTC CASSLAVAGGYTF
TRBD2 TRBJ2-7 NA TRBV10-1 TGCGCCAGCAGTGTTCTTGGGGCTAGCGGGACCTACGAGCAGTACTTC CASSVLGASGTYEQYF
TRBD2 TRBJ2-1 NA TRBV19 TGTGCCAGTAGTATGACTAGCGGGAGCGATGAGCAGTTCTTC CASSMTSGSDEQFF
TRBD1 TRBJ1-3 NA TRBV30 TGTGCCTGGAGTGTAGATCTGCCAGGGGGCAGCTCTGGAAACACCATATATTTT CAWSVDLPGGSSGNTIYF
NA TRBJ2-3 medium-sized TRBV6-4 TGTGCCAGCAGTGACGGGACGACAGATACGCAGTATTTT CASSDGTTDTQYF
NA TRBJ2-2 NA TRBV13 TGTGCCAGCAGCCGCCCGGGCGGGTCCACCGGGGAGCTGTTTTTT CASSRPGGSTGELFF
TRBD2 TRBJ2-5 NA TRBV4-3 TGCGCCAGCAGCCAAGCTCGGGGGGGTCTGAAGACCCAGTACTTC CASSQARGGLKTQYF
NA TRBJ2-7 NA TRBV30 TGTGCCTGGAGTGTACAGGGAACCTACGAGCAGTACTTC CAWSVQGTYEQYF
TRBD2 TRBJ2-7 NA TRBV28 TGTGCCAGCAGTCCACGGACTAGCGGGAGAGTCGACGAGCAGTACTTC CASSPRTSGRVDEQYF
TRBD2 TRBJ2-7 NA TRBV30 TGTGCCTGGAGTGTAACTAGCGGAGCCTACGAGCAGTACTTC CAWSVTSGAYEQYF
NA TRBJ2-7 NA TRBV28 TGTGCCAGCAGTTTAATAGGGGTAAGATACGAGCAGTACTTC CASSLIGVRYEQYF
TRBD2 TRBJ2-1 NA TRBV11-3 TGTGCCAGCAGCTTTAGCGGGAATGAGCAGTTCTTC CASSFSGNEQFF
NA TRBJ2-7 NA TRBV27 TGTGCCAGCCGTAATGAGGACGGCAGGTACGAGCAGTACTTC CASRNEDGRYEQYF
NA TRBJ1-5 NA TRBV7-9 TGTGCCAGCAGCTTAGGAGCGCAGCCCCAGCATTTT CASSLGAQPQHF
NA TRBJ1-1 NA TRBV25-1 TGTGCCAGCAGGGGTTACACTGAAGCTTTCTTT CASRGYTEAFF
TRBD2 TRBJ2-1 NA TRBV7-9 TGTGCCAGCAGCTTAGTCGGGGGGAAGTTGGACAATGAGCAGTTCTTC CASSLVGGKLDNEQFF
NA TRBJ2-1 NA TRBV27 TGTGCCAGCAGTTTAAATGTATGGCCAGGGAGGAATGAGCAGTTCTTC CASSLNVWPGRNEQFF
NA TRBJ2-3 NA TRBV14 TGTGCCAGCAGCCTCGAGGGGGTATTTCACCGCACAGATACGCAGTATTTT CASSLEGVFHRTDTQYF
NA TRBJ1-1 once TRBV4-3 TGCGCCAGCAGCCAAGATCGTGTCTCCATGAACACTGAAGCTTTCTTT CASSQDRVSMNTEAFF
NA TRBJ1-1 NA TRBV7-3 TGTGCCAGCAGCTTAAGGGCGGGGGCACGGAACACTGAAGCTTTCTTT CASSLRAGARNTEAFF
NA TRBJ2-2 NA TRBV7-8 TGTGCCAGCAGCAAGGACACGAACACCGGGGAGCTGTTTTTT CASSKDTNTGELFF
NA TRBJ2-1 NA TRBV19 TGTGCCAGTAAAGGGGGACCCTACAATGAGCAGTTCTTC CASKGGPYNEQFF
NA TRBJ1-6 NA TRBV5-5 TGTGCCAGCAGCACAGGTAATTCACCCCTCCACTTT CASSTGNSPLHF
NA TRBJ1-5 medium-sized TRBV27 TGTGCCAGCAGTCCCGGGGTCAAAAGGACCCAGCATTTT CASSPGVKRTQHF
NA TRBJ2-1 once TRBV27 TGTGCCAGCAGTTTAACAGCGAGCTCCTACAATGAGCAGTTCTTC CASSLTASSYNEQFF
NA TRBJ2-3 NA TRBV2 TGTGCCAGCAGTGAAGGCGGCACAGATACGCAGTATTTT CASSEGGTDTQYF
NA TRBJ2-5 NA TRBV7-3 TGTGCCAGCAGCTTAAGTCGACAGATGAAAGAGACCCAGTACTTC CASSLSRQMKETQYF